This record looks at one T cell receptor beta chain sequence and its context. This sample is drawn from a study of PD-1 blockade in classical Hodgkin lymphoma. All patients relapsed after autologous stem cell transplantation, and brentuximab vedotin exposure varied. Some clones are missing from TCRdb's copy, which holds only in-frame ones; the method was immunoSEQ multiplex PCR. The sample lists 20,000 to 25,000 clones; 77% were seen once. The specimen was peripheral blood mononuclear cells (PBMCs), collected before the second cycle of nivolumab. This receptor was identified in a human donor with classical Hodgkin lymphoma.

CDR3 sequence: CASSVGHQTGELFF. CDR3 bases: TGTGCCAGCAGTGTAGGACATCAGACCGGGGAGCTGTTTTTT. The J gene is TRBJ2-2, the V gene TRBV6-5; possibly TRBD1 for D (5 bases). The CDR3 runs 14 residues. Trimming took 5 bases from V and 5 from J, leaving 12 bases between them. CDR1 and CDR2 (germline): MNHEY, SVGAGI.